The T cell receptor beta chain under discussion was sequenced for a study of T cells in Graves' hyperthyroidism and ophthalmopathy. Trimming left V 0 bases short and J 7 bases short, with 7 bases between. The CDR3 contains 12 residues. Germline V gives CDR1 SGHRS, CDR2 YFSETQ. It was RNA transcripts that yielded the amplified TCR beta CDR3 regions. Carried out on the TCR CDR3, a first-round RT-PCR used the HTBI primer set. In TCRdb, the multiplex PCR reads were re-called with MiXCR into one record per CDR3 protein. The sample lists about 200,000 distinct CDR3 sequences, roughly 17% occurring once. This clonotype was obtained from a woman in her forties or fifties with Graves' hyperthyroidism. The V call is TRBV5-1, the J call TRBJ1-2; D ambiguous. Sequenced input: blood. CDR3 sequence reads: CASSLEASGYTF. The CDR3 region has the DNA TGCGCCAGCAGCTTGGAGGCCAGTGGCTACACCTTC.